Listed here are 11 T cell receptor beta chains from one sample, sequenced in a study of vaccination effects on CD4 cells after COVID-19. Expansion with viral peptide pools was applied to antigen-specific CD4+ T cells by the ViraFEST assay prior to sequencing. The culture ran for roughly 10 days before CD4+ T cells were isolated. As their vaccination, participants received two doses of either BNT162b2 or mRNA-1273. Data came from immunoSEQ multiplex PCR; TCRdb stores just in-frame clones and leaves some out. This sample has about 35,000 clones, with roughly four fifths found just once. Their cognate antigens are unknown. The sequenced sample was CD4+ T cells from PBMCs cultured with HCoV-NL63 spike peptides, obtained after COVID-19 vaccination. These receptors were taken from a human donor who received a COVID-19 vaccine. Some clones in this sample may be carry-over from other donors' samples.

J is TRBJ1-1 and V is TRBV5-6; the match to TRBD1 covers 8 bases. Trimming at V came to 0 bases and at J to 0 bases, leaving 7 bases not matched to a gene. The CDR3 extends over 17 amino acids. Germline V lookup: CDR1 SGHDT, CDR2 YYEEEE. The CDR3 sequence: CASSLAWDRNMNTEAFF. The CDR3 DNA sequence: TGTGCCAGCAGCTTGGCCTGGGACAGGAATATGAACACTGAAGCTTTCTTT. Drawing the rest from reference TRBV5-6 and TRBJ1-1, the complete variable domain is DAGVTQSPTHLIKTRGQQVTLRCSPKSGHDTVSWYQQALGQGPQFIFQYYEEEERQRGNFPDRFSGHQFPNYSSELNVNALLLGDSALYLCASSLAWDRNMNTEAFFGQGTRLTVV.

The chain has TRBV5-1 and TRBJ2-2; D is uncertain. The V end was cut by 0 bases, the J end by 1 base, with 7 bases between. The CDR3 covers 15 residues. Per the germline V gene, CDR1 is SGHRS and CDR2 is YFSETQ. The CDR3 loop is CASSLAGRNTGELFF. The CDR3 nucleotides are TGCGCCAGCAGCTTGGCTGGGCGGAACACCGGGGAGCTGTTTTTT.

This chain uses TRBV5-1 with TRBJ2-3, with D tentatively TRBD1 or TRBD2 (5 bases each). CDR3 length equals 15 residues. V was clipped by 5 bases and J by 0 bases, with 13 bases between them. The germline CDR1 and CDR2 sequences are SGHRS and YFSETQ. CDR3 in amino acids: CASRKEAGSTDTQYF. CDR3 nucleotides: TGCGCCAGCAGAAAGGAGGCAGGGAGCACAGATACGCAGTATTTT.

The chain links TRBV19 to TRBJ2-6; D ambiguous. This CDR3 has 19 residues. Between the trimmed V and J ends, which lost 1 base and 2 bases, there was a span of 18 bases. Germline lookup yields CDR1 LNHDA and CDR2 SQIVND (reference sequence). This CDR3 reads CASSIGRPPLSAGANVLTF. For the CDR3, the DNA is TGTGCCAGTAGTATAGGACGGCCCCCCTTGAGCGCTGGGGCCAACGTCCTGACTTTC. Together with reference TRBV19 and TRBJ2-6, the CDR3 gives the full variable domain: DGGITQSPKYLFRKEGQNVTLSCEQNLNHDAMYWYRQDPGQGLRLIYYSQIVNDFQKGDIAEGYSVSREKKESFPLTVTSAQKNPTAFYLCASSIGRPPLSAGANVLTFGAGSRLTVL.

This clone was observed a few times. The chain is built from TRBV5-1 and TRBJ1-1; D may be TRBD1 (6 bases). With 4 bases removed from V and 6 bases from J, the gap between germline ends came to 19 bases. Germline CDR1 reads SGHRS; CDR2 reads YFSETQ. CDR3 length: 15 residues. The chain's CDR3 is CASSPEGGPLAEAFF. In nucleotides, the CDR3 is TGCGCCAGCAGCCCCGAGGGGGGCCCCCTAGCTGAAGCTTTCTTT. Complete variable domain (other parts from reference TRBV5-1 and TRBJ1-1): KAGVTQTPRYLIKTRGQQVTLSCSPISGHRSVSWYQQTPGQGLQFLFEYFSETQRNKGNFPGRFSGRQFSNSRSEMNVSTLELGDSALYLCASSPEGGPLAEAFFGQGTRLTVV.

CDR3 sequence (DNA): TGTGCCAGCATTTCCGGGACAGGTCCGTGGAATGAGCAGTTCTTC. Amino acids: CASISGTGPWNEQFF. The rearrangement uses TRBV28 and TRBJ2-1; 8 bases match TRBD1. This CDR3 comprises 15 residues. The germline gives CDR1 MDHEN, CDR2 SYDVKM. The ends lost 7 bases at V and 7 bases at J; junction bases unmatched: 12.

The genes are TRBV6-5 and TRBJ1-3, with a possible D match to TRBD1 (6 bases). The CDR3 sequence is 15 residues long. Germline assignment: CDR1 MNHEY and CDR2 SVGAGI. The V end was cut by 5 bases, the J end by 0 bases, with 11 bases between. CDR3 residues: CASSPGDISGNTIYF. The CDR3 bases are TGTGCCAGCAGTCCAGGGGACATCTCTGGAAACACCATATATTTT.

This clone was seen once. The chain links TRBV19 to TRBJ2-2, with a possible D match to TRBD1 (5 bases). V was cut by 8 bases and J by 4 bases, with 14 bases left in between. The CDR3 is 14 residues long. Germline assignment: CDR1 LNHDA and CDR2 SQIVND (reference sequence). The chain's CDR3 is CASRTMGSTGELFF. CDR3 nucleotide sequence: TGTGCCAGTCGGACAATGGGTAGCACCGGGGAGCTGTTTTTT. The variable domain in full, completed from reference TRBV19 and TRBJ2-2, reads DGGITQSPKYLFRKEGQNVTLSCEQNLNHDAMYWYRQDPGQGLRLIYYSQIVNDFQKGDIAEGYSVSREKKESFPLTVTSAQKNPTAFYLCASRTMGSTGELFFGEGSRLTVL.

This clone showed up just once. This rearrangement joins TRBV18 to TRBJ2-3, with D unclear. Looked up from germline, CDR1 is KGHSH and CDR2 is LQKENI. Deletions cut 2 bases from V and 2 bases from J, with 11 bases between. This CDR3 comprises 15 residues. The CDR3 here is CASSPERIPTDTQYF. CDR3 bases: TGTGCCAGCTCACCAGAGAGGATCCCCACAGATACGCAGTATTTT.

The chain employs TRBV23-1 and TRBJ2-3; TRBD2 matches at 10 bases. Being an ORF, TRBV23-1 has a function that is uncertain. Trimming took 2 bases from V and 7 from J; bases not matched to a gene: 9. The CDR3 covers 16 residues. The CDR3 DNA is TGCGCCAGCAGTCAAACTACTAGCGGGGTATACAATACGCAGTATTTT. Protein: CASSQTTSGVYNTQYF.

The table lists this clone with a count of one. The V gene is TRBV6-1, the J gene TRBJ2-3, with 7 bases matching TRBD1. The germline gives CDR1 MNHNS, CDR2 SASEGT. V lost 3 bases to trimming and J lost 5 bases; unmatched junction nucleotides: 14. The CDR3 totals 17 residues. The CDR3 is CASSEIGSGQLRDTQYF. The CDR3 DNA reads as TGTGCCAGCAGTGAGATCGGTTCGGGACAGTTACGAGATACGCAGTATTTT.